The 30 T cell receptor beta chains given below trace back to one sample, sequenced in a study of blood T cell repertoires in COVID-19. Only in-frame clones appear in the TCRdb table, and some are missing; sequencing was by immunoSEQ multiplex PCR. The repertoire consists of around 100,000 clones, with less than 90% occurring once and the leading ten covering 6.2%. The sequenced material came from peripheral blood. These receptors originate from a human donor in a cohort sampled during active COVID-19.

J is TRBJ2-3 and V is TRBV6-2 or TRBV6-3; TRBD2 aligns across 8 bases. The CDR3 is made up of 17 amino acids. Germline V gene lookup returns CDR1 MNHEY and CDR2 SVGEGT. V lost 0 bases to trimming and J lost 0 bases; unmatched junction nucleotides: 5. The CDR3 DNA follows: TGTGCCAGCAGTTACTCGTGGCGGGAGGCTAGCACAGATACGCAGTATTTT. Its translation is CASSYSWREASTDTQYF.

The V gene is TRBV12-3 or TRBV12-4, the J gene TRBJ2-7; no reliable D call. The V end was cut by 6 bases, the J end by 2 bases, with 11 bases between. This CDR3 is 13 amino acids long. CDR3 DNA sequence: TGTGCCAGCAGATCCGACACAACCTACGAGCAGTACTTC. It yields the protein CASRSDTTYEQYF.

The chain uses TRBV5-1 and TRBJ2-1; maybe TRBD2 (6 bases). CDR3 length equals 17 residues. V lost 1 base, J lost 0 bases, and 14 bases lay in between. Germline V gene data show CDR1 as SGHRS and CDR2 as YFSETQ. This chain's CDR3 is CASSLQPAGLSYNEQFF. The CDR3 coding sequence is TGCGCCAGCAGCTTGCAACCTGCGGGGCTCTCCTACAATGAGCAGTTCTTC.

V and J are TRBV28 and TRBJ2-1; maybe TRBD2 (6 bases). Trimming took off 5 bases at V and 8 bases at J, with 31 bases between the two ends. The germline CDR1 and CDR2 sequences are MDHEN and SYDVKM. The CDR3 runs to 19 residues. The CDR3 bases are TGTGCCAGCAGTCCAAACCTCCGGACTATCAGGAAGTTTCTCGATGAGCAGTTCTTC. It yields the protein CASSPNLRTIRKFLDEQFF. Complete variable domain (other parts from reference TRBV28 and TRBJ2-1): DVKVTQSSRYLVKRTGEKVFLECVQDMDHENMFWYRQDPGLGLRLIYFSYDVKMKEKGDIPEGYSVSREKKERFSLILESASTNQTSMYLCASSPNLRTIRKFLDEQFFGPGTRLTVL.

The chain is built from TRBV2 and TRBJ2-5; D may be TRBD2 (7 bases). V dropped 4 bases and J dropped 4 bases, with 13 bases sitting between them. The germline CDR1 and CDR2 sequences are SNHLY and FYNNEI. This CDR3 has 14 amino acids. The CDR3 sequence is CASSVWGGAETQYF. The CDR3, as DNA: TGTGCCAGCAGTGTTTGGGGGGGGGCAGAGACCCAGTACTTC.

The V and J genes are TRBV9 and TRBJ2-7; D call uncertain. Trimming left V 4 bases short and J 3 bases short, with 14 bases between. Germline V gene lookup returns CDR1 SGDLS and CDR2 YYNGEE. The CDR3 is 14 residues long. The CDR3 DNA reads TGTGCCAGCAGCCCAGGTACGGCTCACTACGAGCAGTACTTC. It yields the protein CASSPGTAHYEQYF.

The V and J genes are TRBV16 and TRBJ2-7; 7 positions agree with TRBD1. With 6 bases clipped from V and 7 bases from J, the junction kept 9 bases outside the gene matches. Germline V CDR1 and CDR2: KGHSY, FQNENV. The CDR3 length is 13 residues. CDR3 sequence reads: CASSRDRVGEQYF. The CDR3 DNA reads TGTGCCAGCAGTCGAGACAGGGTAGGAGAGCAGTACTTC.

This rearrangement joins TRBV9 to TRBJ2-7, with a tentative D call TRBD2 (5 bases). Trimming took 4 bases from V and 3 from J, leaving 14 bases between them. The CDR3 sequence is 14 residues long. Germline CDR1 and CDR2: SGDLS and YYNGEE. The chain's CDR3 is CASSRHNGDYEQYF. The CDR3 coding sequence is TGTGCCAGCAGCAGGCACAACGGGGACTACGAGCAGTACTTC.

The chain employs TRBV10-3 and TRBJ1-4; the D gene is possibly TRBD1 (5 bases). The V gene lost 3 bases and the J gene lost 3 bases, with 17 bases spanning the gap. CDR3 length equals 17 residues. Germline V gives CDR1 ENHRY, CDR2 SYGVKD. CDR3 amino acids: CAISDGRWAGPNEKLFF. The CDR3 DNA reads as TGTGCCATCAGTGATGGTAGGTGGGCAGGGCCTAATGAAAAACTGTTTTTT.

There are a few counts of this clone. This chain connects TRBV6-5 to TRBJ2-6; a weak D match, TRBD2 (5 bases). V gave up 6 bases and J gave up 0 bases, with 9 bases separating them. Germline V CDR1 and CDR2: MNHEY, SVGAGI. There are 15 residues in the CDR3. CDR3 residues: CASREEGSGANVLTF. In DNA, the CDR3 is TGTGCCAGCAGGGAGGAAGGCTCTGGGGCCAACGTCCTGACTTTC.

The genes are TRBV5-1 and TRBJ2-3, with a tentative D call TRBD2 (6 bases). This CDR3 region has 13 residues. Trimming left V 0 bases short and J 10 bases short, with 12 bases between. Germline V lookup: CDR1 SGHRS, CDR2 YFSETQ. CDR3 bases: TGCGCCAGCAGCTTGGCGGGGACTTACGCGCAGTATTTT. This encodes CASSLAGTYAQYF.

This chain connects TRBV5-8 to TRBJ2-3; D might be TRBD1 (6 bases). Germline CDR1 is SGHTS and CDR2 is YDEGEE. V lost 6 bases, J lost 7 bases, and 15 bases lay in between. The CDR3 is 13 residues long. The CDR3 region is CASNRQGRYTQYF. CDR3 nucleotides: TGTGCCAGCAATCGGCAGGGGAGATATACGCAGTATTTT.

The chain combines TRBV5-1 with TRBJ1-1; unclear D gene. This CDR3 region has 14 residues. CDR1 SGHRS and CDR2 YFSETQ come from the germline V gene. Deletions cut 2 bases from V and 2 bases from J, with 10 bases between. The CDR3 bases are TGCGCCAGCAGCTTACCCGGGTATAACACTGAAGCTTTCTTT. Protein: CASSLPGYNTEAFF. The whole variable domain, remainder taken from reference TRBV5-1 and TRBJ1-1, is KAGVTQTPRYLIKTRGQQVTLSCSPISGHRSVSWYQQTPGQGLQFLFEYFSETQRNKGNFPGRFSGRQFSNSRSEMNVSTLELGDSALYLCASSLPGYNTEAFFGQGTRLTVV.

The chain recombines TRBV7-7 with TRBJ2-1; D gene ambiguous. Germline V lookup: CDR1 SSHAT, CDR2 FNYEAQ (reference sequence). Trimming pared 3 bases from V and 5 bases from J, leaving 8 bases between. The CDR3 runs 13 residues. Written as DNA, the CDR3 is TGTGCCAGCAGCTTCGCAGGCCACAATGAGCAGTTCTTC. It encodes CASSFAGHNEQFF.

V and J are TRBV9 and TRBJ2-3, with 9 bases aligning to TRBD2. V lost 0 bases and J lost 0; bases outside the gene matches: 8. CDR1 is SGDLS and CDR2 is YYNGEE in the germline V gene. This CDR3 contains 18 residues. This CDR3 is CASSVDPLAGTSTDTQYF. Written as DNA, the CDR3 is TGTGCCAGCAGCGTAGATCCCCTAGCGGGAACTAGCACAGATACGCAGTATTTT. Full variable domain (outside the CDR3, taken from reference TRBV9 and TRBJ2-3): DSGVTQTPKHLITATGQRVTLRCSPRSGDLSVYWYQQSLDQGLQFLIQYYNGEERAKGNILERFSAQQFPDLHSELNLSSLELGDSALYFCASSVDPLAGTSTDTQYFGPGTRLTVL.

V and J are TRBV14 and TRBJ1-2; 7 nucleotides line up with TRBD1. Losses at the gene ends were 4 bases for V and 7 bases for J; bases not matched to a gene: 12. Germline V gene lookup returns CDR1 SGHDN and CDR2 FVKESK. There are 15 residues in the CDR3. CDR3: CASSPGTAYSSGYTF. The CDR3, as DNA: TGTGCCAGCAGCCCAGGGACAGCATACTCCAGTGGCTACACCTTC.

This clone was seen more than once but under ten times. The rearrangement links TRBV5-1 to TRBJ1-2; TRBD1 aligns across 10 bases. With 1 base clipped from V and 6 bases from J, the junction kept 15 bases outside the gene matches. The CDR3 spans 18 residues. Germline lookup yields CDR1 SGHRS and CDR2 YFSETQ. CDR3 sequence reads: CASSLNFGGQGITDGYTF. CDR3 nucleotides: TGCGCCAGCAGCTTGAATTTCGGGGGACAGGGGATTACGGATGGCTACACCTTC. The full variable domain, rest sourced from reference TRBV5-1 and TRBJ1-2, is KAGVTQTPRYLIKTRGQQVTLSCSPISGHRSVSWYQQTPGQGLQFLFEYFSETQRNKGNFPGRFSGRQFSNSRSEMNVSTLELGDSALYLCASSLNFGGQGITDGYTFGSGTRLTVV.

This clone showed up just a few times. This chain uses TRBV6-1 with TRBJ1-2; D is ambiguous. CDR3 size: 13 residues. The V gene lost 3 bases and the J gene lost 4 bases, with 9 bases spanning the gap. The V gene's germline CDR1 is MNHNS and CDR2 SASEGT. CDR3 protein: CASSEVPGYGYTF. CDR3 nucleotide sequence: TGTGCCAGCAGTGAGGTTCCGGGCTATGGCTACACCTTC.

This clone was recorded a few times. The rearrangement joins TRBV12-2 to TRBJ1-5; TRBD1, the table's D call, lacks a check against the DNA. TRBV12-2 is a known pseudogene. This CDR3 region has 18 residues. The CDR3: CASRLGLRQRTLNQPQHF. The CDR3 DNA reads as TGTGCAAGTCGCTTAGGATTAAGACAGAGAACTCTCAATCAGCCCCAGCATTTT.

The J gene is TRBJ1-1, the V gene TRBV28; D perhaps matches TRBD1 (5 bases). CDR3 length equals 13 residues. Germline V gene sequence: CDR1 MDHEN, CDR2 SYDVKM. Trimming removed 6 bases at V and 2 bases at J, with 10 bases between. The CDR3, as DNA: TGTGCCAGCAGGCGACAGAGTAACACTGAAGCTTTCTTT. Encoded protein: CASRRQSNTEAFF.

J is TRBJ1-2 and V is TRBV7-2; TRBD1 matches at 10 bases. The CDR3 length is 12 residues. Germline-derived CDR1 and CDR2 are SGHTA and FQGNSA. Trimming took 8 bases from V and 7 from J; bases not matched to a gene: 4. The CDR3 loop reads CASVGQGGGYTF. As DNA, the CDR3 is TGTGCCAGCGTAGGACAGGGGGGTGGCTACACCTTC.

J is TRBJ1-3 and V is TRBV7-3; TRBD1 agrees at 9 bases. V shed 4 bases, J shed 8 bases, and the junction held 9 bases outside the gene matches. The germline V gene has CDR1 SGHTA and CDR2 FQGTGA. The CDR3 has 15 residues. The CDR3 DNA follows: TGTGCCAGCAGCTCCCCCGGGGACAGGGCTTACACCATATATTTT. Translating it yields CASSSPGDRAYTIYF.

The V and J genes are TRBV6-5 and TRBJ2-7; 8 nucleotides line up with TRBD1. From germline, CDR1 is MNHEY and CDR2 SVGAGI. Trimming removed 6 bases from V and 2 bases from J; junction bases left unmatched: 9. The CDR3 runs 15 residues. CDR3 DNA: TGTGCCAGCAGCTCTGGACAGGGCAAAACCTACGAGCAGTACTTC. It codes for CASSSGQGKTYEQYF.

This clone was found a few times. V is TRBV5-4 and J is TRBJ2-7; TRBD2 aligns across 7 bases. V shed 0 bases and J 2 bases; nucleotides not matched to a gene: 5. The germline CDR1 and CDR2 sequences are SGHNT and YYREEE (reference sequence). The CDR3 runs 15 residues. The CDR3 reads CASSLVGREAYEQYF. Here the CDR3 DNA reads TGTGCCAGCAGCTTGGTCGGCCGGGAGGCCTACGAGCAGTACTTC.

V gene TRBV11-3 combines with J gene TRBJ2-2; 9 bases match TRBD1. Germline lookup yields CDR1 SGHNT and CDR2 YENEEA. The CDR3 loop spans 16 amino acids. Trimming cost V 3 bases and J 3 bases; bases outside gene matches: 5. For the CDR3, the DNA is TGTGCCAGCAGCTTGGGACAGGGCTTGGACACCGGGGAGCTGTTTTTT. Amino acid sequence: CASSLGQGLDTGELFF.

The rearrangement links TRBV18 to TRBJ1-1; D may be TRBD1 (6 bases). The CDR3 has 15 amino acids. The germline V gene has CDR1 KGHSH and CDR2 LQKENI. V was clipped by 5 bases and J by 3 bases, with 16 bases between them. The CDR3 loop is CASSAAGALYTEAFF. Here the CDR3 DNA reads TGTGCCAGCTCAGCGGCAGGGGCGCTGTACACTGAAGCTTTCTTT. The entire variable domain, with the rest obtained from reference TRBV18 and TRBJ1-1, is as follows: NAGVMQNPRHLVRRRGQEARLRCSPMKGHSHVYWYRQLPEEGLKFMVYLQKENIIDESGMPKERFSAEFPKEGPSILRIQQVVRGDSAAYFCASSAAGALYTEAFFGQGTRLTVV.

The rearrangement uses TRBV28 and TRBJ2-1, with D tentatively TRBD1 (5 bases). This CDR3 is built from 16 residues. V was cut by 2 bases and J by 4 bases, with 15 bases left in between. Germline V gene lookup returns CDR1 MDHEN and CDR2 SYDVKM. In DNA form, the CDR3 reads TGTGCCAGCAGTTTAGGGGCCGGTGCAGCGTACAATGAGCAGTTCTTC. It codes for CASSLGAGAAYNEQFF. The whole variable domain, filled in from reference TRBV28 and TRBJ2-1, reads DVKVTQSSRYLVKRTGEKVFLECVQDMDHENMFWYRQDPGLGLRLIYFSYDVKMKEKGDIPEGYSVSREKKERFSLILESASTNQTSMYLCASSLGAGAAYNEQFFGPGTRLTVL.

This chain links TRBV11-3 with TRBJ2-1, with D tentatively TRBD1 (6 bases). Germline lookup yields CDR1 SGHNT and CDR2 YENEEA. The CDR3 is 14 residues long. Trimming cost V 2 bases and J 4 bases, with 9 bases left between them. This chain's CDR3 is CASSLRDIYNEQFF. As DNA, the CDR3 is TGTGCCAGCAGCTTACGGGACATATACAATGAGCAGTTCTTC.

The chain couples TRBV18 to TRBJ2-7; 7 bases align to TRBD1. Germline lookup yields CDR1 KGHSH and CDR2 LQKENI. The CDR3 runs to 12 residues. V trimming: 0 bases; J trimming: 10 bases; junction bases outside the gene matches: 3. CDR3 DNA sequence: TGTGCCAGCTCACCACCGACAGGGAACCAGTACTTC. This gives the protein CASSPPTGNQYF.

V is TRBV7-8 and J is TRBJ2-1, with D hard to call. Germline CDR1 and CDR2: SGHVS and FQNEAQ. Trimming took 5 bases from V and 0 from J, leaving 17 bases between them. The CDR3 consists of 17 residues. The CDR3 DNA follows: TGTGCCAGCAGCCCCGCCCCATCACGTAGCTCCTACAATGAGCAGTTCTTC. It specifies CASSPAPSRSSYNEQFF.